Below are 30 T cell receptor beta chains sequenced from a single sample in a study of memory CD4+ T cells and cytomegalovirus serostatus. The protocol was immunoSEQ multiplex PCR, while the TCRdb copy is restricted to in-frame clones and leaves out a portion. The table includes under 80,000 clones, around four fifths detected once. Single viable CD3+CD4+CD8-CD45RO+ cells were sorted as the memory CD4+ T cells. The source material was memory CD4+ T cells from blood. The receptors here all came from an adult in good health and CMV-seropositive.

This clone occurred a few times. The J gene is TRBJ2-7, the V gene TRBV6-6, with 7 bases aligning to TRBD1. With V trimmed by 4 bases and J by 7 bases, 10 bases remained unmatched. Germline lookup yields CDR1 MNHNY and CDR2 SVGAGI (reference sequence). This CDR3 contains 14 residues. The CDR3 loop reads CASSWDKGAGEQYV. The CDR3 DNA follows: TGTGCCAGCAGTTGGGATAAGGGGGCTGGAGAGCAGTACGTC.

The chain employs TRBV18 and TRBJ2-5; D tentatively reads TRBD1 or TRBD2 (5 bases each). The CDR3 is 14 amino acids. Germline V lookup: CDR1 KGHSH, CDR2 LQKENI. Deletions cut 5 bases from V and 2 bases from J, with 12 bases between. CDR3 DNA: TGTGCCAGCTCAATCGGGACCCCACAAGAGACCCAGTACTTC. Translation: CASSIGTPQETQYF. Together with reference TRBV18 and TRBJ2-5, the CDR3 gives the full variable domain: NAGVMQNPRHLVRRRGQEARLRCSPMKGHSHVYWYRQLPEEGLKFMVYLQKENIIDESGMPKERFSAEFPKEGPSILRIQQVVRGDSAAYFCASSIGTPQETQYFGPGTRLLVL.

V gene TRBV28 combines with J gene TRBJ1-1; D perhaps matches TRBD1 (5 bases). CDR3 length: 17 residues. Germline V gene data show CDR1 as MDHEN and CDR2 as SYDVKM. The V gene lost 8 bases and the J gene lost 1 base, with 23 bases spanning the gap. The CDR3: CASRLISGGGKNTEAFF. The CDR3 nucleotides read TGTGCCAGCCGTCTCATATCTGGGGGAGGGAAGAACACTGAAGCTTTCTTT. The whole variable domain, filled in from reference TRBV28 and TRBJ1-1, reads DVKVTQSSRYLVKRTGEKVFLECVQDMDHENMFWYRQDPGLGLRLIYFSYDVKMKEKGDIPEGYSVSREKKERFSLILESASTNQTSMYLCASRLISGGGKNTEAFFGQGTRLTVV.

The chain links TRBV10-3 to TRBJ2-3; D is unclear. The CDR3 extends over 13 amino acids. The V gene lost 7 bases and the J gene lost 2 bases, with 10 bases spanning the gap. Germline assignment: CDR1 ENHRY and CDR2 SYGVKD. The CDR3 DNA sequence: TGTGCCATCAATCGCTACGACACAGATACGCAGTATTTT. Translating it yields CAINRYDTDTQYF.

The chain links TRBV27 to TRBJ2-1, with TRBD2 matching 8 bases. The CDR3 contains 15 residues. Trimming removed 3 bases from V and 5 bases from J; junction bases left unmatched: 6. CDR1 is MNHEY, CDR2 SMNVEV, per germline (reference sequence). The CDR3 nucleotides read TGTGCCAGCAGTTTGCCCCTAGCGGGTCACAATGAGCAGTTCTTC. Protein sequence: CASSLPLAGHNEQFF.

The CDR3 DNA reads as TGTGCCAGCAGCCGGACTAGAAACACCGGGGAGCTGTTTTTT. Protein: CASSRTRNTGELFF. The J gene is TRBJ2-2, the V gene TRBV11-3; the match to TRBD2 covers 7 bases. J was trimmed by 2 bases and V by 5 bases; bases with no gene match: 2. The CDR3 has 14 residues. Per germline, CDR1 SGHNT and CDR2 YENEEA. The variable domain in full, completed from reference TRBV11-3 and TRBJ2-2, reads EAGVVQSPRYKIIEKKQPVAFWCNPISGHNTLYWYLQNLGQGPELLIRYENEEAVDDSQLPKDRFSAERLKGVDSTLKIQPAELGDSAVYLCASSRTRNTGELFFGEGSRLTVL.

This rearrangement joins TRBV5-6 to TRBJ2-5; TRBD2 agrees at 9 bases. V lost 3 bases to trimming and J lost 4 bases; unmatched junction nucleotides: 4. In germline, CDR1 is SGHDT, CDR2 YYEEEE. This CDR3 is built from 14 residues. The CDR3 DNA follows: TGTGCCAGCAGCTGGGGACTAGCCGGAGAGACCCAGTACTTC. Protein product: CASSWGLAGETQYF.

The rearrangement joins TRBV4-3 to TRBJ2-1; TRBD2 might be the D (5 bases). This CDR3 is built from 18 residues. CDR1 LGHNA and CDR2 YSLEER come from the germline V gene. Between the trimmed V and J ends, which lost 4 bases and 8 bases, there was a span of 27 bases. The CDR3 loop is CASSPGVMQGSSTDEQFF. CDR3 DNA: TGCGCCAGCAGCCCCGGGGTGATGCAAGGGTCTTCGACCGATGAGCAGTTCTTC.

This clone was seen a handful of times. The CDR3 bases are TGTGCCAGCGCGACAGGGATGAACACTGAAGCTTTCTTT. Its protein product is CASATGMNTEAFF. The chain couples TRBV18 to TRBJ1-1; 7 bases are shared with TRBD1. With V trimmed by 8 bases and J by 0 bases, 3 bases remained unmatched. The CDR3 length is 13 residues. In germline, CDR1 is KGHSH, CDR2 LQKENI.

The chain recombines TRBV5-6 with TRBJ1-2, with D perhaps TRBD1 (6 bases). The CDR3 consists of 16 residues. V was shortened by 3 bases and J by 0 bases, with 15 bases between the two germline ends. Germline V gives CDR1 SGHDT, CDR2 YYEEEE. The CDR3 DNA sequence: TGTGCCAGCAGCTCGGGACATCTGCCGCCTAACTATGGCTACACCTTC. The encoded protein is CASSSGHLPPNYGYTF.

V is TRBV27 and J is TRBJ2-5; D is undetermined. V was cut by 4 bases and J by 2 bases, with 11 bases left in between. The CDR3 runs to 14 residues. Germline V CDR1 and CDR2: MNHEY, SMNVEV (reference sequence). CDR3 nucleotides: TGTGCCAGCAGTTCGTGGCAGAATCAAGAGACCCAGTACTTC. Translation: CASSSWQNQETQYF.

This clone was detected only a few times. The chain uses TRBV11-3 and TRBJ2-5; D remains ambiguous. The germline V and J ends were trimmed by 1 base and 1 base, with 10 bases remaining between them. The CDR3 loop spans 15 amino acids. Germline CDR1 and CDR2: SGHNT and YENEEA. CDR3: CASSLGTSSQETQYF. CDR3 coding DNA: TGTGCCAGCAGCTTAGGAACGTCTTCCCAAGAGACCCAGTACTTC.

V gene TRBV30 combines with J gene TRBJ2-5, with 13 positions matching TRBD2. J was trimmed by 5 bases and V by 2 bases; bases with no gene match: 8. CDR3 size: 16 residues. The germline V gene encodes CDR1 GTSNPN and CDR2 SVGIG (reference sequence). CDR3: CAWSRGTSGRGETQYF. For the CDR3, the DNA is TGTGCCTGGAGTCGAGGCACTAGCGGGAGGGGGGAGACCCAGTACTTC.

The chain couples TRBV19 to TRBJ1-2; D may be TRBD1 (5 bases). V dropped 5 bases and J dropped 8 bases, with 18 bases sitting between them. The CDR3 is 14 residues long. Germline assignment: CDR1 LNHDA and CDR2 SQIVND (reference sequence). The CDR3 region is CASSWGTPERGYTF. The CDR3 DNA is TGTGCCAGTAGTTGGGGGACCCCAGAGCGGGGCTACACCTTC.

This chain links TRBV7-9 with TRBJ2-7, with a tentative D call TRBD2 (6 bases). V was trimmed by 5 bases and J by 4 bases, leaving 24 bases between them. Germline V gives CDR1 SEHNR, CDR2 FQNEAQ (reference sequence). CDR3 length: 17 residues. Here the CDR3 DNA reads TGTGCCAGCAGCGCCCAGGAGGGGAGAGGTGGAGGTTACGAGCAGTACTTC. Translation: CASSAQEGRGGGYEQYF. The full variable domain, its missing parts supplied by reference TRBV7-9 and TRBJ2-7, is DTGVSQNPRHKITKRGQNVTFRCDPISEHNRLYWYRQTLGQGPEFLTYFQNEAQLEKSRLLSDRFSAERPKGSFSTLEIQRTEQGDSAMYLCASSAQEGRGGGYEQYFGPGTRLTVT.

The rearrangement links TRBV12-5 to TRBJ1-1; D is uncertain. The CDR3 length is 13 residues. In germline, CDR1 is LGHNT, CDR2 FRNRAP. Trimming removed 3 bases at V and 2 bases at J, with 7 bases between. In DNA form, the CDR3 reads TGTGCTAGTGGTTTAAAGGCCAACACTGAAGCTTTCTTT. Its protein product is CASGLKANTEAFF.

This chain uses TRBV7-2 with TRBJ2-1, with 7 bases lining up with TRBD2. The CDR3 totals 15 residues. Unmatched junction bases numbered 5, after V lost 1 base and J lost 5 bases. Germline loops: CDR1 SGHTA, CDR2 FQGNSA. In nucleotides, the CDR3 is TGTGCCAGCAGCTTAGTCTCCGGGACTAACAATGAGCAGTTCTTC. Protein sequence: CASSLVSGTNNEQFF.

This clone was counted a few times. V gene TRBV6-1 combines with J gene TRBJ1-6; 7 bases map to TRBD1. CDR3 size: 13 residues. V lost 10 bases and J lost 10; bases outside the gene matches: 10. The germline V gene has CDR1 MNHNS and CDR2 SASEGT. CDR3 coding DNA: TGTGCCACCGGACAGGAGCTTCGATCACCCCTCCACTTT. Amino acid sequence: CATGQELRSPLHF.

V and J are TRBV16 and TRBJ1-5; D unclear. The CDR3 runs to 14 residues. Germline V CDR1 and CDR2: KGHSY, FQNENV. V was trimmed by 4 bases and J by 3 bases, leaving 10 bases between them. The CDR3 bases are TGTGCCAGCAGCCCGTCCGCTATCAATCAGCCCCAGCATTTT. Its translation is CASSPSAINQPQHF.

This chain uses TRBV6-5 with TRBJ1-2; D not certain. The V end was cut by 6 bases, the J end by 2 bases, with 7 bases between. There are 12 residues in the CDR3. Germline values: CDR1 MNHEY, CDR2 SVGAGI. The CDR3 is CASRTGNYGYTF. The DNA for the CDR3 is TGTGCCAGCAGAACCGGGAACTATGGCTACACCTTC.

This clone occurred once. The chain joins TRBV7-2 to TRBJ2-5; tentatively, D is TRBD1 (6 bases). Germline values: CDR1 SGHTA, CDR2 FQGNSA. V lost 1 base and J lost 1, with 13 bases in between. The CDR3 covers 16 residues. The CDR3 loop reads CASSLGILGAQETQYF. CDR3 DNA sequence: TGTGCCAGCAGCTTAGGAATCCTGGGGGCCCAAGAGACCCAGTACTTC.

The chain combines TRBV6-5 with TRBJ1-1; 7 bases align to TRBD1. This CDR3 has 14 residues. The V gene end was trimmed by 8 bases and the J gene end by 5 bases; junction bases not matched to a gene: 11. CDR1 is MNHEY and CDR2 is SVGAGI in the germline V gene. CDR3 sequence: CASGIRGRTTEAFF. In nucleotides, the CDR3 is TGTGCCAGCGGAATAAGGGGGCGGACGACTGAAGCTTTCTTT.

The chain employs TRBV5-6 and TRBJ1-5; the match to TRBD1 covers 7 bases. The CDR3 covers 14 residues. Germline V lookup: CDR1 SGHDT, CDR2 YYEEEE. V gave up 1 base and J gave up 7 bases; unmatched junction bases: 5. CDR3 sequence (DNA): TGTGCCAGCAGCTTGAAGGGGGCATGGCAGCCCCAGCATTTT. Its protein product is CASSLKGAWQPQHF.

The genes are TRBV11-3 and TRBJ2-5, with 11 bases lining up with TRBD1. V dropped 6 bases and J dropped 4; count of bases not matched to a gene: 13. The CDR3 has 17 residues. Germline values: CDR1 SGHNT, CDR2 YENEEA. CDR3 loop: CASSWGRTGGIRETQYF. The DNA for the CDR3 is TGTGCCAGCAGTTGGGGCCGGACAGGGGGCATTAGAGAGACCCAGTACTTC.

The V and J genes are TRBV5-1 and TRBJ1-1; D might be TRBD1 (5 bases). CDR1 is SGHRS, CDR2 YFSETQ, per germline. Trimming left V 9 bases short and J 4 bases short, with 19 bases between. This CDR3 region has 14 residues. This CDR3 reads CATKQGERGTEAFF. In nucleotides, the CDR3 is TGCGCCACTAAACAAGGTGAAAGGGGCACTGAAGCTTTCTTT.

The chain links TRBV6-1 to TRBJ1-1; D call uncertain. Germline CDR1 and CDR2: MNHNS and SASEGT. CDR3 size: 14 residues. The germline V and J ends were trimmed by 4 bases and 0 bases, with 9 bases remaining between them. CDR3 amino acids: CASSGVLLNTEAFF. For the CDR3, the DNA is TGTGCCAGCAGTGGGGTCCTCCTGAACACTGAAGCTTTCTTT.

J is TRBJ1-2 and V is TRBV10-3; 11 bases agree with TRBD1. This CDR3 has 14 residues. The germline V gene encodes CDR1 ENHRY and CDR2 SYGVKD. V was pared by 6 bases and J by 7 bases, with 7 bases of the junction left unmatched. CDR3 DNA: TGTGCCATCAGCGTCGGACAGGGGGCCTCTGGCTACACCTTC. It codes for CAISVGQGASGYTF.

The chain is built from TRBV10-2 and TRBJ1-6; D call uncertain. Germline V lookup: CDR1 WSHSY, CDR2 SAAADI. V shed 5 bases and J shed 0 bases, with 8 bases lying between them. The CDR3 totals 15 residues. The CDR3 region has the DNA TGCGCCAGCAGTCGAACGAGCTCCTATAATTCACCCCTCCACTTT. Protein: CASSRTSSYNSPLHF.

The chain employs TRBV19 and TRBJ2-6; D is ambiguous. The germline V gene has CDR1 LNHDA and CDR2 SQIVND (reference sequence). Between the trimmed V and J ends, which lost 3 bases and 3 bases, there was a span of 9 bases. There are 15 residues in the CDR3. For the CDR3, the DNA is TGTGCCAGTAGTATGCGTAGGGATGGGGCCAACGTCCTGACTTTC. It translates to CASSMRRDGANVLTF.

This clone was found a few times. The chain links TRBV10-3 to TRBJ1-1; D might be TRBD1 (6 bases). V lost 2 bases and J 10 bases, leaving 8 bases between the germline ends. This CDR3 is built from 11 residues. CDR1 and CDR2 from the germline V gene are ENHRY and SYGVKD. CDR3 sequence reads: CAISEQGRAFF. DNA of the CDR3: TGTGCCATCAGTGAGCAGGGGCGAGCTTTCTTT.